A selection of T cell receptor beta chains follows, all from one sample in a study of cytomegalovirus exposure and HLA in healthy donors. Assay: immunoSEQ multiplex PCR; the TCRdb copy retains only in-frame clones and omits some. The sample yields approximately 150,000 clones, 73% seen once. The sequencing input was PBMCs. These receptors were collected from a woman between 18 and 29 years old in good health and CMV-seronegative. The CDR3 runs from the conserved cysteine through the conserved F or W. Each record gives: J gene, D gene, V gene, CDR3 protein. D genes are given only for firm matches.

TRBJ2-1,TRBD1,TRBV5-1,CASTERTGGNEQFF
TRBJ1-6,NA,TRBV5-1,CASSPGPRGSNSPLHF
TRBJ2-6,NA,TRBV27,CASSLLGSSGANGLTF
TRBJ2-7,NA,TRBV7-9,CASSPGNRYEQYF
TRBJ1-2,NA,TRBV14,CASSSIVDYGYTF
TRBJ1-2,TRBD1,TRBV18,CASSPSTGKGYGYTF
TRBJ1-2,NA,TRBV11-3,CASSPTGAEEGGYTF
TRBJ2-7,NA,TRBV9,CASSVGQDSYEQYF
TRBJ2-1,NA,TRBV7-9,CASSPRGSSYNEQFF
TRBJ1-2,TRBD1,TRBV29-1,CSVEEGDRSYGYTF
TRBJ1-4,TRBD1,TRBV11-3,CASSSDRVNEKLFF
TRBJ2-7,NA,TRBV4-2,CASSQEFEFFYEQYF
TRBJ1-3,NA,TRBV7-8,CASSLGVQGNTIYF
TRBJ2-1,TRBD2,TRBV18,CASSPGSGRVNEQFF
TRBJ2-2,TRBD1,TRBV9,CASSTRQGTTGELFF
TRBJ2-1,TRBD2,TRBV25-1,CASTLSGSGANEQFF
TRBJ2-7,TRBD2,TRBV5-6,CASSSGLAVYEQYF
TRBJ1-2,NA,TRBV7-9,CASSLGGSYGYTF
TRBJ1-5,NA,TRBV7-9,CASSLLGQPQHF
TRBJ1-6,NA,TRBV9,CASSVQGVGSPLHF
TRBJ2-5,TRBD1,TRBV9,CASSVGQGIRETQYF
TRBJ2-1,NA,TRBV4-2,CASSSGLKPYNEQFF
TRBJ1-1,NA,TRBV15,CATSSTGSAEAFF
TRBJ1-2,TRBD1,TRBV9,CASSAGTAYGYTF
TRBJ2-3,TRBD2,TRBV19,CASSIRTSGGPTDTQYF
TRBJ2-3,TRBD1,TRBV10-1,CASSLTGRSTDTQYF
TRBJ2-3,TRBD2,TRBV9,CASSVVIAGAGTQYF
TRBJ2-1,TRBD1,TRBV6-6,CASSYLDRGPYNEQFF
TRBJ1-4,TRBD1,TRBV5-5,CASRLRQGTEKLFF
TRBJ1-4,TRBD1,TRBV6-6,CASSYQTGGVEKLFF
TRBJ2-6,NA,TRBV4-3,CASSQDTGSGANVLTF
TRBJ1-1,TRBD1,TRBV19,CASSLVTGGRNTEAFF
TRBJ2-2,TRBD1,TRBV15,CATSTTGTGASGELFF
TRBJ1-3,TRBD1,TRBV5-4,CASSLLEGASGNTIYF
TRBJ1-1,NA,TRBV9,CASSLAAGKNTEAFF
TRBJ2-2,NA,TRBV7-7,CASSPTGPGELFF
TRBJ2-5,TRBD2,TRBV29-1,CSVEHSGRLQYF
TRBJ2-2,NA,TRBV2,CASRVTTSNTGELFF
TRBJ2-1,TRBD2,TRBV6-1,CATLSGSSYNEQFF
TRBJ2-7,NA,TRBV5-1,CASSLSSGVGEQYF
TRBJ2-2,NA,TRBV21-1,CASSTPGRENTGELFF
TRBJ2-1,NA,TRBV5-4,CASSLARSGNNEQFF
TRBJ2-2,TRBD1,TRBV19,CASLPRDRAPSGELFF
TRBJ1-6,TRBD1,TRBV2,CASNDRGLSNSPLHF
TRBJ2-1,NA,TRBV6-5,CASSAGGNYNEQFF
TRBJ2-5,NA,TRBV9,CASSGGRQWEETQYF
TRBJ2-7,NA,TRBV28,CASSLLGHYEQYF
TRBJ2-1,TRBD1,TRBV11-3,CASSSPQGAPNLNEQFF
TRBJ2-1,NA,TRBV15,CATSSGGVSYNEQFF
TRBJ2-7,NA,TRBV11-1,CASSRTDRYEQYF
TRBJ1-1,TRBD1,TRBV10-3,CAITRQGMNTEAFF
TRBJ2-5,TRBD2,TRBV5-1,CASSKTSVSPPPTQYF
TRBJ1-4,NA,TRBV10-3,CAIRAGGTEKLFF
TRBJ1-4,TRBD1,TRBV11-3,CASSSGQGDEKLFF